The next 32 T cell receptor beta chains were all read from a single sample in a study of control samples from healthy donors and cancer patients. Clones were read by immunoSEQ multiplex PCR, and TCRdb kept only the in-frame ones, dropping some. Of roughly 130,000 clones listed, roughly 94% were seen once; the top ten hold about 3.6%. The specimen was blood. Every receptor here comes from a man younger than 40 in good health.

This clone was recorded only once. The rearrangement links TRBV6-1 to TRBJ1-2; possible D gene TRBD1, 6 bases. The CDR3 is 14 amino acids. V was pared by 3 bases and J by 8 bases, with 16 bases between. In germline, CDR1 is MNHNS, CDR2 SASEGT. CDR3 DNA: TGTGCCAGCAGTGACGGAGGGGGGGCAGACGGCTACACCTTC. Amino acids: CASSDGGGADGYTF.

This chain connects TRBV4-1 to TRBJ2-5, with a weak D call TRBD1 (6 bases). Germline loops: CDR1 MGHRA, CDR2 YSYEKL. V was pared by 2 bases and J by 1 base, with 14 bases between. The CDR3 consists of 16 residues. CDR3 loop: CASSQYPGALQETQYF. The CDR3 DNA follows: TGCGCCAGCAGCCAATACCCAGGGGCCCTCCAAGAGACCCAGTACTTC.

The chain joins TRBV4-3 to TRBJ1-3; no clear D. This CDR3 has 16 residues. Trimming took off 1 base at V and 4 bases at J, with 14 bases between the two ends. Germline-derived CDR1 and CDR2 are LGHNA and YSLEER. The CDR3 DNA reads as TGCGCCAGCAGCCAAGCGGCGGCTTGGCCGGGAAACACCATATATTTT. This gives the protein CASSQAAAWPGNTIYF.

The rearrangement joins TRBV19 to TRBJ1-5, with TRBD1 as a possible D gene (6 bases). The V end was cut by 3 bases, the J end by 2 bases, with 11 bases between. Germline CDR1 reads LNHDA; CDR2 reads SQIVND (reference sequence). The CDR3 sequence is 15 residues long. CDR3: CASSINRAGNQPQHF. As DNA, the CDR3 is TGTGCCAGTAGTATCAACAGGGCTGGCAATCAGCCCCAGCATTTT.

The chain employs TRBV24-1 and TRBJ2-3; the D call may be TRBD1 or TRBD2 (6 bases each). CDR1 and CDR2 (germline): KGHDR, SFDVKD. The V end lost 7 bases, the J end lost 2 bases, and 15 bases lay between the germline ends. The CDR3 contains 15 residues. The CDR3: CATSTGWGATDTQYF. CDR3 in DNA: TGTGCCACCAGCACCGGTTGGGGGGCCACAGATACGCAGTATTTT.

This sequence joins TRBV6-5 and TRBJ1-6, with 9 bases aligning to TRBD1. The CDR3 spans 14 residues. Germline V gene sequence: CDR1 MNHEY, CDR2 SVGAGI. Germline trimming cut 6 bases from V and 9 bases from J; bases unmatched to any gene: 6. CDR3 sequence (DNA): TGTGCCAGCAGCTACCGGGACAGGGCTTCACCCCTCCACTTT. Its translation: CASSYRDRASPLHF.

The chain is built from TRBV6-6 and TRBJ1-5; no clear D gene. V lost 3 bases to trimming and J lost 2 bases, with 14 bases between them. The CDR3 sequence is 16 residues long. The germline gives CDR1 MNHNY, CDR2 SVGAGI (reference sequence). The CDR3 here is CASSYSDGYGNQPQHF. The CDR3 nucleotides read TGTGCCAGCAGTTATTCCGACGGGTATGGCAATCAGCCCCAGCATTTT.

This chain connects TRBV12-3 or TRBV12-4 to TRBJ2-1; D not resolved. Between the trimmed V and J ends, which lost 5 bases and 4 bases, there was a span of 6 bases. CDR3 length: 12 amino acids. The CDR3 is CASSTDYNEQFF. The CDR3 nucleotides read TGTGCCAGCAGTACGGATTACAATGAGCAGTTCTTC.

V gene TRBV4-1 combines with J gene TRBJ2-5; D is undetermined. The CDR3 sequence is 15 residues long. The germline V gene has CDR1 MGHRA and CDR2 YSYEKL. The V and J ends lost 0 bases and 5 bases respectively, with 13 bases between them. The CDR3 reads CASSQEGRAGETQYF. CDR3 DNA sequence: TGCGCCAGCAGCCAAGAGGGTAGGGCCGGGGAGACCCAGTACTTC.

This clone has a single count. V usage is TRBV27 and J usage is TRBJ2-5; no firm D call. The germline V and J ends were trimmed by 6 bases and 1 base, with 15 bases remaining between them. The CDR3 is made up of 15 amino acids. CDR1 is MNHEY, CDR2 SMNVEV, per germline (reference sequence). The CDR3 bases are TGTGCCAGCAGACAACCCGACACACCCCAAGAGACCCAGTACTTC. Encoded protein: CASRQPDTPQETQYF.

In this sample, this clone turned up once. CDR3 in DNA: TGTGCCTGGAGGACGACGGTGAACACTGAAGCTTTCTTT. Translating it yields CAWRTTVNTEAFF. The chain uses TRBV30 and TRBJ1-1, with D unresolved. Germline CDR1 reads GTSNPN; CDR2 reads SVGIG (reference sequence). This CDR3 has 13 residues. Trimming removed 3 bases at V and 0 bases at J, with 8 bases between. Full variable domain (rest looked up from reference TRBV30 and TRBJ1-1): SQTIHQWPATLVQPVGSPLSLECTVEGTSNPNLYWYRQAAGRGLQLLFYSVGIGQISSEVPQNLSASRPQDRQFILSSKKLLLSDSGFYLCAWRTTVNTEAFFGQGTRLTVV.

The rearrangement links TRBV19 to TRBJ2-7; D remains ambiguous. Trimming removed 1 base at V and 3 bases at J, with 13 bases between. The CDR3 is 15 residues long. Germline V gene data show CDR1 as LNHDA and CDR2 as SQIVND (reference sequence). In nucleotides, the CDR3 is TGTGCCAGTAGTATAGTGGCTGCAGAATTCTACGAGCAGTACTTC. It codes for CASSIVAAEFYEQYF.

V gene TRBV4-1 combines with J gene TRBJ1-4, with 7 bases lining up with TRBD1. V gave up 2 bases and J gave up 3 bases; unmatched junction bases: 3. Germline values: CDR1 MGHRA, CDR2 YSYEKL. The CDR3 totals 15 residues. In DNA form, the CDR3 reads TGCGCCAGCAGCCAACTCGGGACAGCTAATGAAAAACTGTTTTTT. The encoded protein is CASSQLGTANEKLFF.

The chain carries TRBV12-3 or TRBV12-4 and TRBJ1-2, with D maybe TRBD1 (6 bases). Trimming removed 6 bases from V and 2 bases from J, with 10 bases in between. The length of the CDR3 is 13 residues. In DNA form, the CDR3 reads TGTGCCAGCAGCATCGACAGGAACTATGGCTACACCTTC. This encodes CASSIDRNYGYTF.

This clone was seen once. The CDR3 region is CASSQEKGAVYEQYF. The CDR3 DNA follows: TGCGCCAGCAGCCAAGAAAAGGGGGCGGTTTACGAGCAGTACTTC. J is TRBJ2-7 and V is TRBV4-3; 7 bases line up with TRBD1. The junction had 6 bases not matched to a gene; V was cut back by 0 bases and J by 4 bases. This CDR3 region has 15 residues. The germline V gene encodes CDR1 LGHNA and CDR2 YSLEER.

The genes are TRBV6-6 and TRBJ2-7; either TRBD1 or TRBD2 may fit D (5 bases each). From germline, CDR1 is MNHNY and CDR2 SVGAGI (reference sequence). Trimming stripped 4 bases from V and 3 bases from J, with 19 bases between. This CDR3 spans 16 amino acids. The CDR3 loop reads CASSFANPGPVYEQYF. The CDR3 DNA reads as TGTGCCAGCAGTTTTGCAAACCCGGGGCCAGTCTACGAGCAGTACTTC.

The genes are TRBV5-1 and TRBJ2-4; D remains unclear. Trimming took 0 bases from V and 1 from J, leaving 5 bases between them. The CDR3 sequence is 14 residues long. CDR1 and CDR2 (germline): SGHRS, YFSETQ. The CDR3 DNA follows: TGCGCCAGCAGCTTGGCCGGGGCCAAAAACATTCAGTACTTC. This encodes CASSLAGAKNIQYF.

The rearrangement links TRBV30 to TRBJ2-7; 10 positions match TRBD1. This CDR3 is built from 14 residues. Losses at the gene ends were 8 bases for V and 3 bases for J; bases not matched to a gene: 10. Germline CDR1 GTSNPN, CDR2 SVGIG (reference sequence). CDR3 amino acids: CAQSPDRGFYEQYF. Written as DNA, the CDR3 is TGTGCCCAATCCCCGGACAGGGGGTTCTACGAGCAGTACTTC.

The V call is TRBV28, the J call TRBJ1-1; D gene uncertain. Deletions cut 11 bases from V and 4 bases from J, with 11 bases between. This CDR3 spans 11 amino acids. The germline CDR1 and CDR2 sequences are MDHEN and SYDVKM. This CDR3 reads CAGMLGTEAFF. The CDR3 coding sequence is TGTGCCGGGATGTTGGGCACTGAAGCTTTCTTT.

This clone was recorded only once. This chain connects TRBV12-3 or TRBV12-4 to TRBJ1-1; D uncertain. The CDR3 length is 13 residues. Trimming removed 6 bases from V and 2 bases from J, with 10 bases in between. Here the CDR3 reads CASRVGSNTEAFF. DNA for the CDR3: TGTGCCAGCAGAGTTGGGAGTAACACTGAAGCTTTCTTT.

CDR3: CASSQGLEQSTDTQYF. CDR3 sequence (DNA): TGCGCCAGCAGCCAAGGGCTTGAGCAGAGCACAGATACGCAGTATTTT. V and J are TRBV4-1 and TRBJ2-3; D is unresolved. Germline V CDR1 and CDR2: MGHRA, YSYEKL. The CDR3 totals 16 residues. Trimming took 1 base from V and 0 from J, leaving 11 bases between them.

This clone was picked up one time. J is TRBJ2-7 and V is TRBV19; 11 bases line up with TRBD2. Germline-derived CDR1 and CDR2 are LNHDA and SQIVND (reference sequence). V lost 1 base and J lost 2; bases outside the gene matches: 1. CDR3 length equals 15 residues. CDR3 in DNA: TGTGCCAGTAGTATAGGACTAGCGGGGCCCTACGAGCAGTACTTC. Amino acids: CASSIGLAGPYEQYF.

The rearrangement links TRBV27 to TRBJ2-1; TRBD1 matches at 9 bases. CDR3 size: 14 residues. The ends lost 4 bases at V and 9 bases at J; junction bases unmatched: 7. Per the germline V gene, CDR1 is MNHEY and CDR2 is SMNVEV (reference sequence). For the CDR3, the DNA is TGTGCCAGCAGTTCGGACAGGGGAGCGAGTGAGCAGTTCTTC. Its translation is CASSSDRGASEQFF.

This clone has a single count. J is TRBJ2-1 and V is TRBV18; D is unresolved. Trimming took 2 bases from V and 7 from J, leaving 12 bases between them. The CDR3 sequence is 14 residues long. CDR1 and CDR2 (germline): KGHSH, LQKENI. The CDR3 DNA reads as TGTGCCAGCTCACCAGGGGATAGAGGAAATGAGCAGTTCTTC. It is translated as CASSPGDRGNEQFF.

The rearrangement uses TRBV28 and TRBJ1-5; D is possibly TRBD1 (5 bases). The V end was cut by 6 bases, the J end by 3 bases, with 12 bases between. The germline CDR1 and CDR2 sequences are MDHEN and SYDVKM. CDR3 size: 14 residues. The CDR3: CASSYRFSNQPQHF. DNA for the CDR3: TGTGCCAGCAGCTACAGGTTCTCCAATCAGCCCCAGCATTTT.

The chain uses TRBV10-3 and TRBJ1-2, with D maybe TRBD1 (6 bases). The CDR3 extends over 13 amino acids. V gave up 2 bases and J gave up 2 bases, with 6 bases separating them. Germline V gene data show CDR1 as ENHRY and CDR2 as SYGVKD. The CDR3: CAISETGNYGYTF. The CDR3 DNA follows: TGTGCCATCAGTGAGACAGGGAACTATGGCTACACCTTC.

The gene calls are TRBV11-2 and TRBJ2-7; a possible D gene is TRBD1 (5 bases). The V gene's germline CDR1 is SGHAT and CDR2 FQNNGV. V was trimmed by 1 base and J by 1 base, leaving 11 bases between them. The CDR3 totals 15 residues. CDR3 in amino acids: CASSLVQARSYEQYF. CDR3 sequence (DNA): TGTGCCAGCAGCTTAGTACAGGCACGATCCTACGAGCAGTACTTC.

The V call is TRBV6-5, the J call TRBJ2-7, with 10 bases that match TRBD1. Germline values: CDR1 MNHEY, CDR2 SVGAGI. This CDR3 is 14 amino acids long. Trimming removed 5 bases from V and 4 bases from J; junction bases left unmatched: 5. CDR3 sequence: CASSRGQGRYEQYF. CDR3 DNA: TGTGCCAGCAGTCGGGGACAGGGGAGGTACGAGCAGTACTTC.

This clone was observed a handful of times. The sample carries other DNA sequences with the same CDR3. The V and J genes are TRBV5-6 and TRBJ1-1; the D gene is possibly TRBD1 (6 bases). Trimming took off 0 bases at V and 2 bases at J, with 8 bases between the two ends. The germline V gene has CDR1 SGHDT and CDR2 YYEEEE. The CDR3 length is 14 residues. The CDR3 DNA reads as TGTGCCAGCAGCTTGGGGACAGTTAACACTGAAGCTTTCTTT. Its translation is CASSLGTVNTEAFF.

V and J are TRBV11-2 and TRBJ2-2; no definite D call. The germline V gene encodes CDR1 SGHAT and CDR2 FQNNGV. This CDR3 is 14 amino acids long. The V gene lost 2 bases and the J gene lost 5 bases, with 9 bases spanning the gap. The CDR3 spells CASSLPGRTGELFF. CDR3 coding DNA: TGTGCCAGCAGCTTACCAGGACGGACCGGGGAGCTGTTTTTT. The whole variable domain, remainder taken from reference TRBV11-2 and TRBJ2-2, is EAGVAQSPRYKIIEKRQSVAFWCNPISGHATLYWYQQILGQGPKLLIQFQNNGVVDDSQLPKDRFSAERLKGVDSTLKIQPAKLEDSAVYLCASSLPGRTGELFFGEGSRLTVL.

The chain links TRBV18 to TRBJ2-1; possible D gene TRBD2, 5 bases. Germline V gene lookup returns CDR1 KGHSH and CDR2 LQKENI. The CDR3 contains 12 residues. Trimming left V 3 bases short and J 12 bases short, with 12 bases between. The CDR3 sequence is CASSPGRDLQFF. The CDR3 DNA follows: TGTGCCAGCTCACCGGGCCGGGATTTGCAGTTCTTC.

The genes are TRBV27 and TRBJ2-3; TRBD2 matches 9 bases. V was clipped by 2 bases and J by 0 bases; unmatched bases: 6. The CDR3 sequence is 17 residues long. The germline V gene encodes CDR1 MNHEY and CDR2 SMNVEV (reference sequence). The CDR3 DNA reads as TGTGCCAGCAGTTTAGGGGGTAGCGGGGGTAGCACAGATACGCAGTATTTT. It specifies CASSLGGSGGSTDTQYF.